The rows below give T cell receptor beta chains drawn from one sample of a study of shared clonotypes between healthy human individuals. Generated by immunoSEQ multiplex PCR, the TCRdb table keeps only in-frame clones and is missing some. The table shows 850,000 to 1,100,000 clones, with 60% to 80% occurring only once. Specimen: memory CD4+ T cells from PBMCs. These receptors originate from a man younger than 35 in good health. Some clones in this sample may be carry-over from other donors' samples. The CDR3 runs from the conserved cysteine through the conserved F or W. A D gene is named only where the DNA matches it firmly. Clone size is shown for a subset of rows, as once, few, many or a class of expanded clone.

d_gene	v_gene	j_gene	abundance	CDR3aa	CDR3nt
TRBD1	TRBV13	TRBJ2-7	few	CASSKGQVDEQYF	TGTGCCAGCAGCAAGGGACAGGTCGACGAGCAGTACTTC
TRBD1	TRBV18	TRBJ1-2	NA	CASSPTGGRAGYTF	TGTGCCAGCTCGCCCACAGGGGGCAGAGCCGGCTACACCTTC
NA	TRBV7-6	TRBJ1-4	once	CASSRGLSTNEKLFF	TGTGCCAGCAGCCGCGGTTTATCAACTAATGAAAAACTGTTTTTT
TRBD1	TRBV19	TRBJ1-1	once	CASSTNRDREAFF	TGTGCCAGTAGTACGAACCGGGACAGGGAAGCTTTCTTT
TRBD2	TRBV5-1	TRBJ2-1	NA	CASSLGPTAGGVNEQFF	TGCGCCAGCAGCTTGGGGCCCACAGCGGGAGGGGTTAATGAGCAGTTCTTC
TRBD1	TRBV11-1	TRBJ2-7	NA	CASSPGAGGRSYEQYF	TGTGCCAGCAGCCCCGGGGCAGGGGGACGGTCCTACGAGCAGTACTTC
TRBD1	TRBV28	TRBJ1-1	NA	CASSLGTGVGTEAFF	TGTGCCAGCAGTTTAGGGACAGGGGTTGGAACTGAAGCTTTCTTT
NA	TRBV7-3	TRBJ2-7	NA	CASSQRSFGEQYF	TGTGCCAGCAGCCAAAGGAGTTTCGGCGAGCAGTACTTC
NA	TRBV4-2	TRBJ2-3	NA	CASSQGLRGSTDTQYF	TGTGCCAGCAGCCAGGGACTCAGGGGAAGCACAGATACGCAGTATTTT
NA	TRBV9	TRBJ2-7	NA	CASSPRPLSSYEQYF	TGTGCCAGCAGCCCCCGCCCCCTGAGCTCCTACGAGCAGTACTTC
NA	TRBV11-2	TRBJ1-2	NA	CASSLARNYGYTF	TGTGCCAGCAGCTTAGCCAGGAACTATGGCTACACCTTC
TRBD2	TRBV18	TRBJ2-2	NA	CASSPLAGAPGELFF	TGTGCCAGCTCACCTCTAGCGGGAGCCCCCGGGGAGCTGTTTTTT
TRBD2	TRBV27	TRBJ2-7	NA	CASSPRLSGSRREQYF	TGTGCCAGCAGCCCCCGGTTAAGCGGGAGCCGTCGCGAGCAGTACTTC
TRBD1	TRBV7-9	TRBJ2-7	NA	CASSLAGGAWEQYF	TGTGCCAGCAGCTTAGCAGGGGGCGCTTGGGAGCAGTACTTC
TRBD1	TRBV9	TRBJ2-6	NA	CASSPGQGLSGANVLTF	TGTGCCAGCAGCCCAGGACAGGGGCTGTCCGGGGCCAACGTCCTGACTTTC
TRBD1	TRBV5-1	TRBJ2-1	NA	CASSLGQGAGNEQFF	TGCGCCAGCAGCCTGGGACAGGGGGCGGGGAATGAGCAGTTCTTC
TRBD1	TRBV28	TRBJ2-7	NA	CASSLEGQGFHEQYF	TGTGCCAGCAGTTTAGAGGGACAGGGGTTCCACGAGCAGTACTTC
NA	TRBV2	TRBJ2-7	NA	CAPLTESYEQYF	TGTGCCCCCTTGACGGAATCCTACGAGCAGTACTTC
TRBD2	TRBV4-1	TRBJ2-7	NA	CASSPLAGGAYEQYF	TGCGCCAGCAGCCCGCTAGCGGGAGGGGCTTACGAGCAGTACTTC
TRBD1	TRBV27	TRBJ1-2	few	CASSPGQGTFGYTF	TGTGCCAGCAGTCCGGGACAGGGGACGTTTGGCTACACCTTC
TRBD1	TRBV28	TRBJ2-7	few	CASSPRTGNSYEQYF	TGTGCCAGCAGTCCCCGGACAGGGAACAGCTACGAGCAGTACTTC
NA	TRBV5-4	TRBJ2-1	NA	CASSSGEVNEQFF	TGTGCCAGCAGCTCAGGGGAAGTAAATGAGCAGTTCTTC
NA	TRBV29-1	TRBJ1-1	many	CSVKAGWGMNTEAFF	TGCAGCGTGAAAGCCGGGTGGGGTATGAACACTGAAGCTTTCTTT
NA	TRBV29-1	TRBJ1-4	few	CSVVSQGHEKLFF	TGCAGCGTTGTGTCGCAGGGCCATGAAAAACTGTTTTTT
TRBD1	TRBV2	TRBJ1-4	NA	CASKGAEKLFF	TGTGCCAGCAAGGGGGCCGAAAAACTGTTTTTT
TRBD1	TRBV19	TRBJ2-7	NA	CASSILGRGQLEQYF	TGTGCCAGTAGTATCTTGGGCAGGGGGCAGCTCGAGCAGTACTTC
TRBD2	TRBV28	TRBJ2-7	once	CASSAPAGGSYEQYF	TGTGCCAGCAGTGCCCCGGCGGGGGGTTCCTACGAGCAGTACTTC
TRBD2	TRBV5-1	TRBJ2-3	NA	CASSFSGSGTDTQYF	TGCGCCAGCAGCTTTAGCGGGAGCGGAACAGATACGCAGTATTTT
TRBD2	TRBV29-1	TRBJ2-1	once	CSAQRGEQFF	TGCAGCGCCCAGCGGGGGGAGCAGTTCTTC
NA	TRBV20-1	TRBJ2-1	NA	CSATRRFEQFF	TGCAGTGCTACCCGACGGTTTGAGCAGTTCTTC
NA	TRBV5-4	TRBJ1-2	few	CASATGGFYGYTF	TGTGCCAGCGCAACCGGAGGGTTCTATGGCTACACCTTC
TRBD2	TRBV5-1	TRBJ2-1	NA	CASSLLAGVWYEQFF	TGCGCCAGCAGCTTGCTAGCGGGAGTATGGTATGAGCAGTTCTTC
NA	TRBV7-2	TRBJ1-3	NA	CASSLTGTGNTIYF	TGTGCCAGCAGCCTCACAGGGACAGGAAACACCATATATTTT
NA	TRBV28	TRBJ1-4	many	CASSPHRDPGPNEKLFF	TGTGCCAGCAGTCCACATCGGGACCCGGGACCTAATGAAAAACTGTTTTTT
NA	TRBV6-1	TRBJ2-1	NA	CASSERGWSYNEQFF	TGTGCCAGCAGTGAAAGGGGGTGGTCCTACAATGAGCAGTTCTTC
TRBD1	TRBV27	TRBJ2-2	NA	CASSPGQGYTGELFF	TGTGCCAGCAGCCCGGGACAGGGGTACACCGGGGAGCTGTTTTTT
NA	TRBV7-2	TRBJ1-4	NA	CASSPQWSNEKLFF	TGTGCCAGCAGCCCGCAGTGGTCTAATGAAAAACTGTTTTTT
NA	TRBV28	TRBJ2-2	NA	CASSLGGQYTGELFF	TGTGCCAGCAGTTTGGGGGGACAGTACACCGGGGAGCTGTTTTTT
NA	TRBV27	TRBJ1-1	NA	CASSLNGRGPTEAFF	TGTGCCAGCAGTCTAAACGGCAGGGGACCCACTGAAGCTTTCTTT
TRBD2	TRBV7-2	TRBJ2-1	few	CASSLRGLAGYNEQFF	TGTGCCAGCAGCTTAAGGGGACTAGCGGGCTACAATGAGCAGTTCTTC
TRBD2	TRBV28	TRBJ2-1	NA	CASSHLTSGPYNEQFF	TGTGCCAGCAGTCACCTAACTAGCGGGCCCTACAATGAGCAGTTCTTC
NA	TRBV18	TRBJ2-5	NA	CASSPDLLETQYF	TGTGCCAGCTCACCCGACTTGCTAGAGACCCAGTACTTC
NA	TRBV10-3	TRBJ2-1	NA	CAISAGNEQFF	TGTGCCATCAGTGCGGGGAATGAGCAGTTCTTC
TRBD2	TRBV9	TRBJ2-1	NA	CASSGTSGSLREQFF	TGTGCCAGCTCCGGGACTAGCGGGAGTCTGCGGGAGCAGTTCTTC
NA	TRBV9	TRBJ2-3	NA	CASSVAQDTQYF	TGTGCCAGCAGCGTAGCACAAGATACGCAGTATTTT
NA	TRBV5-1	TRBJ2-1	NA	CASSLGQGTYNEQFF	TGCGCCAGCAGCTTGGGGCAGGGCACCTACAATGAGCAGTTCTTC
NA	TRBV11-2	TRBJ1-4	NA	CASSSSRRGQRIEKLFF	TGTGCCAGCAGCTCCAGCCGGCGGGGGCAGCGGATTGAAAAACTGTTTTTT
NA	TRBV28	TRBJ2-3	NA	CASSLFAVGPDTQYF	TGTGCCAGCAGTTTATTTGCGGTCGGACCAGATACGCAGTATTTT
NA	TRBV7-2	TRBJ2-7	NA	CASSITQSSYEQYF	TGTGCCAGCAGCATTACACAGAGCTCCTACGAGCAGTACTTC
TRBD1	TRBV7-2	TRBJ2-2	NA	CASSLDRGKTGELFF	TGTGCCAGCAGCTTAGACAGGGGGAAGACCGGGGAGCTGTTTTTT
TRBD2	TRBV10-3	TRBJ2-3	NA	CATGTSGTSTDTQYF	TGTGCCACAGGGACTAGCGGGACAAGCACAGATACGCAGTATTTT
NA	TRBV2	TRBJ1-5	NA	CASSVRDLSNQPQHF	TGTGCCAGCAGTGTTAGGGACTTGAGCAATCAGCCCCAGCATTTT
TRBD1	TRBV18	TRBJ1-1	many	CASSPPGTGLNTEAFF	TGTGCCAGCTCACCACCCGGGACAGGGCTGAACACTGAAGCTTTCTTT
NA	TRBV6-6	TRBJ2-5	few	CASSYWGQETQYF	TGTGCCAGCAGCTACTGGGGCCAAGAGACCCAGTACTTC